This entry lists 26 T cell receptor beta chains sequenced from one sample in a study of blood T cell repertoires in COVID-19. Generated by immunoSEQ multiplex PCR, the TCRdb table keeps only in-frame clones and is missing some. The data show 150,000 or so clones, with roughly 82% seen just once and roughly 8.9% held by the top ten. The sample comprised peripheral blood. The receptors originated from a woman between 45 and 60 years old with acute or convalescent COVID-19.

The CDR3 loop is CASSQDLPSGTKDTQYF. Written as DNA, the CDR3 is TGCGCCAGCAGCCAAGATCTCCCTAGCGGGACCAAGGATACGCAGTATTTT. The chain links TRBV4-3 to TRBJ2-3, with 9 bases lining up with TRBD2. This CDR3 is built from 17 residues. V lost 0 bases to trimming and J lost 6 bases; unmatched junction nucleotides: 10. Germline lookup yields CDR1 LGHNA and CDR2 YSLEER.

CDR3 sequence reads: CASSYGLDSPNQPQHF. The CDR3 DNA reads TGTGCCAGCAGTTATGGCCTGGACAGCCCCAATCAGCCCCAGCATTTT. This chain joins TRBV6-6 and TRBJ1-5; weak D call: TRBD1 (6 bases). Between the trimmed V and J ends, which lost 3 bases and 3 bases, there was a span of 15 bases. The CDR3 consists of 16 residues. Germline V gene lookup returns CDR1 MNHNY and CDR2 SVGAGI (reference sequence).

This clone was found once. The gene calls are TRBV4-3 and TRBJ1-6, with D maybe TRBD1 (5 bases). This CDR3 has 15 amino acids. CDR1 LGHNA and CDR2 YSLEER come from the germline V gene. V lost 0 bases, J lost 4 bases, and 7 bases lay in between. CDR3 region: CASSQDAGYNSPLHF. As DNA, the CDR3 is TGCGCCAGCAGCCAAGATGCAGGGTATAATTCACCCCTCCACTTT.

This rearrangement joins TRBV28 to TRBJ1-1; D unresolved. This CDR3 has 15 amino acids. Between the trimmed V and J ends, which lost 4 bases and 5 bases, there was a span of 17 bases. The V gene's germline CDR1 is MDHEN and CDR2 SYDVKM. The CDR3 reads CASSSPQIWETEAFF. In DNA form, the CDR3 reads TGTGCCAGCAGTTCCCCTCAGATTTGGGAGACTGAAGCTTTCTTT.

The genes are TRBV30 and TRBJ2-1; a possible D gene is TRBD1 (5 bases). CDR3 length equals 14 residues. Trimming pared 0 bases from V and 9 bases from J, leaving 15 bases between. Germline CDR1 is GTSNPN and CDR2 is SVGIG (reference sequence). CDR3 region: CAWSVPGRRGEQFF. The DNA for the CDR3 is TGTGCCTGGAGTGTACCAGGGCGTAGGGGTGAGCAGTTCTTC.

This clone was detected a few times. V gene TRBV27 combines with J gene TRBJ1-6; 7 nucleotides align to TRBD1. The germline gives CDR1 MNHEY, CDR2 SMNVEV (reference sequence). V trimming: 3 bases; J trimming: 7 bases; junction bases outside the gene matches: 3. The CDR3 extends over 14 amino acids. The chain's CDR3 is CASSFGTVNSPLHF. The DNA for the CDR3 is TGTGCCAGCAGTTTCGGGACAGTAAATTCACCCCTCCACTTT.

The chain carries TRBV29-1 and TRBJ1-2, with a tentative D call TRBD1 (5 bases). Germline values: CDR1 SQVTM, CDR2 ANQGSEA. The germline V and J ends were trimmed by 5 bases and 4 bases, with 8 bases remaining between them. The CDR3 totals 11 residues. Here the CDR3 DNA reads TGCAGCGTTCAGGGAGGCTATGGCTACACCTTC. Translation gives CSVQGGYGYTF.

The chain couples TRBV9 to TRBJ2-1, with 12 bases lining up with TRBD1. After removal of 4 bases from V and 5 bases from J, the junction contained 7 bases not matched to a gene. The CDR3 is 16 residues long. Germline-derived CDR1 and CDR2 are SGDLS and YYNGEE. As DNA, the CDR3 is TGTGCCAGCAGCAACGCGGGACAGGGGGCTCACAATGAGCAGTTCTTC. It encodes CASSNAGQGAHNEQFF. Full variable domain (outside the CDR3, taken from reference TRBV9 and TRBJ2-1): DSGVTQTPKHLITATGQRVTLRCSPRSGDLSVYWYQQSLDQGLQFLIQYYNGEERAKGNILERFSAQQFPDLHSELNLSSLELGDSALYFCASSNAGQGAHNEQFFGPGTRLTVL.

The gene calls are TRBV5-1 and TRBJ2-7; TRBD2 might be the D (5 bases). This CDR3 is 14 amino acids long. Between the trimmed V and J ends, which lost 6 bases and 0 bases, there was a span of 13 bases. CDR1 SGHRS and CDR2 YFSETQ come from the germline V gene. DNA of the CDR3: TGCGCCAGCATGCCGGGGTCCACCTCCTACGAGCAGTACTTC. This translates into CASMPGSTSYEQYF.

The chain joins TRBV2 to TRBJ1-6, with TRBD1 matching 8 bases. The V segment lost 7 bases and the J segment 7 bases; nucleotides outside the gene matches: 9. CDR1 SNHLY and CDR2 FYNNEI come from the germline V gene. The CDR3 runs to 15 residues. The chain's CDR3 is CASTRDRFGNSPLHF. In DNA, the CDR3 is TGTGCCAGCACCCGGGACAGGTTCGGGAATTCACCCCTCCACTTT. Full variable domain (outside the CDR3, taken from reference TRBV2 and TRBJ1-6): EPEVTQTPSHQVTQMGQEVILRCVPISNHLYFYWYRQILGQKVEFLVSFYNNEISEKSEIFDDQFSVERPDGSNFTLKIRSTKLEDSAMYFCASTRDRFGNSPLHFGNGTRLTVT.

The chain recombines TRBV19 with TRBJ1-5; TRBD1 is a possible D gene (6 bases). The CDR3 runs to 14 residues. Trimming left V 2 bases short and J 7 bases short, with 12 bases between. Looked up from germline, CDR1 is LNHDA and CDR2 is SQIVND (reference sequence). DNA for the CDR3: TGTGCCAGTAGTATAAAACAGGGTCCACAGCCCCAGCATTTT. Amino acid sequence: CASSIKQGPQPQHF.

The rearrangement links TRBV28 to TRBJ1-2; D perhaps matches TRBD1 (6 bases). Germline loops: CDR1 MDHEN, CDR2 SYDVKM. The CDR3 runs to 11 residues. V gave up 6 bases and J gave up 9 bases, with 11 bases separating them. The DNA of the CDR3 is TGTGCCAGCAGACAGGGAGAAAGCTACACCTTC. Protein product: CASRQGESYTF.

V and J are TRBV19 and TRBJ1-5; D call uncertain. The V gene's germline CDR1 is LNHDA and CDR2 SQIVND (reference sequence). CDR3 length: 17 residues. The V end lost 7 bases, the J end lost 0 bases, and 19 bases lay between the germline ends. In DNA form, the CDR3 reads TGTGCCAGTAATCAGCCCAGGTACGGAATTAGCAATCAGCCCCAGCATTTT. Protein: CASNQPRYGISNQPQHF.

This clone was detected a few times. The chain joins TRBV9 to TRBJ2-7; possibly TRBD1 for D (5 bases). Germline loops: CDR1 SGDLS, CDR2 YYNGEE. Trimming removed 1 base at V and 2 bases at J, with 10 bases between. This CDR3 contains 14 residues. The CDR3 sequence is CASSVSPGTYEQYF. The DNA of the CDR3 is TGTGCCAGCAGCGTAAGTCCAGGGACCTACGAGCAGTACTTC.

The chain employs TRBV15 and TRBJ2-1; TRBD2 aligns across 7 bases. The V gene's germline CDR1 is LNHNV and CDR2 YYDKDF (reference sequence). The J segment lost 2 bases and the V segment lost 3 bases, leaving 4 bases of the junction unmatched. This CDR3 contains 15 residues. The CDR3 bases are TGTGCCACCAGCAGGGCTAGCGGTACCTACAATGAGCAGTTCTTC. This sequence encodes CATSRASGTYNEQFF.

This clone has a handful of counts. The J gene is TRBJ1-4, the V gene TRBV2; tentative D call: TRBD1 (5 bases). The CDR3 sequence is 15 residues long. The V end lost 6 bases, the J end lost 6 bases, and 17 bases lay between the germline ends. Germline V gives CDR1 SNHLY, CDR2 FYNNEI. The CDR3 loop reads CASRVDGGVDEKLFF. DNA of the CDR3: TGTGCCAGCAGGGTGGACGGGGGAGTAGATGAAAAACTGTTTTTT. Full variable domain (rest looked up from reference TRBV2 and TRBJ1-4): EPEVTQTPSHQVTQMGQEVILRCVPISNHLYFYWYRQILGQKVEFLVSFYNNEISEKSEIFDDQFSVERPDGSNFTLKIRSTKLEDSAMYFCASRVDGGVDEKLFFGSGTQLSVL.

As DNA, the CDR3 is TGTGCCAGTAGTATTGTCGCACTCCCTAACTATGGCTACACCTTC. Translating it yields CASSIVALPNYGYTF. The chain is built from TRBV19 and TRBJ1-2; D ambiguous. Germline V CDR1 and CDR2: LNHDA, SQIVND (reference sequence). The V end lost 3 bases, the J end lost 0 bases, and 11 bases lay between the germline ends. This CDR3 is built from 15 residues.

The J gene is TRBJ2-1, the V gene TRBV20-1; D not certain. Trimming removed 3 bases at V and 2 bases at J, with 11 bases between. Per germline, CDR1 DFQATT and CDR2 SNEGSKA (reference sequence). The CDR3 extends over 14 amino acids. As DNA, the CDR3 is TGCAGTGCTAGTAGGCTAGGTCCCTACAATGAGCAGTTCTTC. As protein: CSASRLGPYNEQFF.

Note on this clone: Mismatch with germline at one junction end may stem from a read error. The chain recombines TRBV7-2 with TRBJ1-2; 9 bases are shared with TRBD1. The CDR3 runs to 12 residues. Germline CDR1 and CDR2: SGHTA and FQGNSA. CDR3 amino acids: CASSFPQGAAVF. The CDR3 nucleotides are TGTGCCAGCAGCTTTCCACAGGGGGCCGCGGTCTTC.

The chain employs TRBV28 and TRBJ2-3, with unresolved D. Germline V CDR1 and CDR2: MDHEN, SYDVKM. This CDR3 contains 14 residues. V was shortened by 2 bases and J by 5 bases, with 11 bases between the two germline ends. The CDR3 nucleotides are TGTGCCAGCAGTTTAACCCCCCTAGGAGATACGCAGTATTTT. It codes for CASSLTPLGDTQYF.

This chain joins TRBV28 and TRBJ1-4; D is unclear. The CDR3 has 12 amino acids. Germline V gene lookup returns CDR1 MDHEN and CDR2 SYDVKM. Deletions cut 7 bases from V and 7 bases from J, with 10 bases between. The CDR3 reads CASTTSSEKLFF. The CDR3 region has the DNA TGTGCCAGCACCACATCAAGTGAAAAACTGTTTTTT.

The J gene is TRBJ2-2, the V gene TRBV7-3; D is uncertain. This CDR3 comprises 15 residues. V gave up 5 bases and J gave up 5 bases, with 15 bases separating them. Germline V gene sequence: CDR1 SGHTA, CDR2 FQGTGA. Here the CDR3 reads CASSQDSPGTGELFF. CDR3 sequence (DNA): TGTGCCAGCAGCCAAGACTCCCCCGGGACCGGGGAGCTGTTTTTT.

The chain is built from TRBV6-2 or TRBV6-3 and TRBJ1-5; D is unresolved. V was clipped by 6 bases and J by 4 bases, with 10 bases between them. Germline loops: CDR1 MNHEY, CDR2 SVGEGT. This CDR3 has 13 residues. CDR3 in DNA: TGTGCCAGCAGCTTAAGAGTGAATCAGCCCCAGCATTTT. This gives the protein CASSLRVNQPQHF.

V gene TRBV7-2 combines with J gene TRBJ2-7, with D possibly matching TRBD2 (5 bases). The CDR3 covers 12 residues. Trimming cost V 3 bases and J 3 bases, with 6 bases left between them. Germline V CDR1 and CDR2: SGHTA, FQGNSA. CDR3: CASSFTSYEQYF. The CDR3 DNA reads TGTGCCAGCAGCTTCACTAGCTACGAGCAGTACTTC.

This clone was detected only a few times. The chain couples TRBV28 to TRBJ2-7; the D gene is possibly TRBD2 (7 bases). Germline CDR1 is MDHEN and CDR2 is SYDVKM. Trimming shortened V by 2 bases and J by 4 bases, and 18 bases separated the two germline ends. CDR3 length: 16 amino acids. Written as DNA, the CDR3 is TGTGCCAGCAGTTTAGGGGGAGGGGGTTCCGGATACGAGCAGTACTTC. Amino acid sequence: CASSLGGGGSGYEQYF.

This chain joins TRBV15 and TRBJ2-2; 10 nucleotides line up with TRBD1. The trim removed 3 bases at V and 4 bases at J, leaving 5 bases unmatched. Germline CDR1 LNHNV, CDR2 YYDKDF (reference sequence). The CDR3 totals 16 residues. CDR3 residues: CATSRTGGASTGELFF. The CDR3 bases are TGTGCCACCAGCAGGACAGGGGGCGCGAGCACCGGGGAGCTGTTTTTT.